This T cell receptor (beta chain) comes out of a study of graft-versus-host responses after intestinal transplantation. Across the whole study: Induction with anti-thymocyte globulin, then tacrolimus and steroids for approximately three years, was given to all recipients.

As concerns this clone: The target antigen is unknown.

Produced via immunoSEQ multiplex PCR; TCRdb's table is partial and in-frame only. The table has around 110,000 clones, roughly nine tenths seen once. The V gene end was trimmed by 0 bases and the J gene end by 7 bases; junction bases not matched to a gene: 7. Germline lookup yields CDR1 SGHRS and CDR2 YFSETQ. This CDR3 has 15 residues. The TCR originated in a human donor who received an intestinal transplant. This specimen consisted of unstimulated CD4+ T cells sorted from spleen or lymph node cells, obtained before intestinal transplant. The chain combines TRBV5-1 with TRBJ2-1; the match to TRBD2 covers 7 bases. The CDR3 is CASSLGGSLGNEQFF. Written as DNA, the CDR3 is TGCGCCAGCAGCTTGGGCGGGAGCCTGGGTAATGAGCAGTTCTTC.